This T cell receptor (beta chain) was documented in a study of technical replicates of blood from a few donors. The method was immunoSEQ multiplex PCR; TCRdb's version includes in-frame clones alone and lacks a portion of them. The sample includes 50,000 to 75,000 clones, about 94% seen only once; the top ten take 4.2%. The germline V gene has CDR1 GTSNPN and CDR2 SVGIG (reference sequence). The CDR3 contains 11 residues. V lost 5 bases, J lost 5 bases, and 3 bases stayed unmatched. The clonotype comes from a human donor in good health. Some clones in this sample may be carry-over from other donors' samples. The rearrangement uses TRBV30 and TRBJ2-7; 7 bases line up with TRBD1. Input material: PBMCs. The CDR3 loop reads CAWEDRDEQYF. As DNA, the CDR3 is TGTGCCTGGGAAGACAGGGACGAGCAGTACTTC.